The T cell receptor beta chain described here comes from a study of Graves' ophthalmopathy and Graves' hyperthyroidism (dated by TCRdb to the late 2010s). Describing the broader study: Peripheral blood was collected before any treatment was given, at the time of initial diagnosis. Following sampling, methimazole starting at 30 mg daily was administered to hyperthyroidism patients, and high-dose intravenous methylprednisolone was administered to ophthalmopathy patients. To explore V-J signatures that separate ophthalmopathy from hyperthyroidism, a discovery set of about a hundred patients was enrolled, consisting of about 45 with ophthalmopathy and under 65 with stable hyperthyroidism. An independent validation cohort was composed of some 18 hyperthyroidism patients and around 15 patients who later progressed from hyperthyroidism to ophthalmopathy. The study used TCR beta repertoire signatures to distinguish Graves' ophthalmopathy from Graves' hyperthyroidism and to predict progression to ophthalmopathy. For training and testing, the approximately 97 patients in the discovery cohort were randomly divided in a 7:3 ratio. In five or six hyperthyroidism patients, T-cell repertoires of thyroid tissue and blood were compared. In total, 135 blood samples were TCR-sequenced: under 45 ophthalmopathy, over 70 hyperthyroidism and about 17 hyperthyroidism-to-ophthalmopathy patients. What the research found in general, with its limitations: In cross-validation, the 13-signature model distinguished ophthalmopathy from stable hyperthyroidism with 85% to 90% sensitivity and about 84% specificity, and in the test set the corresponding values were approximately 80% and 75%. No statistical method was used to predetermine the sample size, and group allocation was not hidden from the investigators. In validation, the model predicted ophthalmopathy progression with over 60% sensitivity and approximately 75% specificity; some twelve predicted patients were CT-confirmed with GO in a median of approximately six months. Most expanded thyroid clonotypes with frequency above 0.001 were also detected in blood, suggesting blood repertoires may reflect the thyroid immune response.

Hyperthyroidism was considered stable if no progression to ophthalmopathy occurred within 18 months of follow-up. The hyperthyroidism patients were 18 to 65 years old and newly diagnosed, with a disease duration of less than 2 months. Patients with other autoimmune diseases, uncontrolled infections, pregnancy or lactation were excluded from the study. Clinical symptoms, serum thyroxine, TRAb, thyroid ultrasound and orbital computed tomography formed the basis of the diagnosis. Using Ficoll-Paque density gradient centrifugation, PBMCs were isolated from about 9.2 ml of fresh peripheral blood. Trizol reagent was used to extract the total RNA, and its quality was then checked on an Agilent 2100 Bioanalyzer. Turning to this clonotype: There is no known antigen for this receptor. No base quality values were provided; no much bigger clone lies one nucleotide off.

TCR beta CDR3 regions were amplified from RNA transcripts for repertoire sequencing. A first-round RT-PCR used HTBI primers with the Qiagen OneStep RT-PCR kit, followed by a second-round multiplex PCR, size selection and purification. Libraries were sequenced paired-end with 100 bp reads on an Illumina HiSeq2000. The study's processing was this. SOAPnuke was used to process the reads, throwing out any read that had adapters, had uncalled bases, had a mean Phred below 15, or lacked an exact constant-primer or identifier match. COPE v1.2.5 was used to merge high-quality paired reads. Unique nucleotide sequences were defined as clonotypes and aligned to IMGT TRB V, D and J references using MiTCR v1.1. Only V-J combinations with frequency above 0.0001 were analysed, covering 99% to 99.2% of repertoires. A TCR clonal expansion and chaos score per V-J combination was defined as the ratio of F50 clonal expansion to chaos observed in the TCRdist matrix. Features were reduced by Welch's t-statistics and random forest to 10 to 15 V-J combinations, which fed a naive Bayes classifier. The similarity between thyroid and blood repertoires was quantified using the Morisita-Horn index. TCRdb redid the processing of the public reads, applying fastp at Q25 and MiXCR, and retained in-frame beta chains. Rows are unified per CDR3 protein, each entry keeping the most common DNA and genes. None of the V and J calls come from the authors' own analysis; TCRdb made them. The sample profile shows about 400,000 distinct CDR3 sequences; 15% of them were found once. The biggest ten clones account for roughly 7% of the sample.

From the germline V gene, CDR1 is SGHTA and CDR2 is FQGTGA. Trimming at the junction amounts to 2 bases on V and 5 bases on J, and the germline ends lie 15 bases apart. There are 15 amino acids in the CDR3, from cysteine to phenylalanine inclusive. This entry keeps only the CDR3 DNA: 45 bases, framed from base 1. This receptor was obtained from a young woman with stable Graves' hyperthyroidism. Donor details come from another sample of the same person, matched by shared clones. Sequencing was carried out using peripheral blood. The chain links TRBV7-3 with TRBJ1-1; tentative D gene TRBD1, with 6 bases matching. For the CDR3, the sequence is CASSLQGLRETEAFF. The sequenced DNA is TGTGCCAGCAGCTTACAGGGGCTGAGGGAAACTGAAGCTTTCTTT.